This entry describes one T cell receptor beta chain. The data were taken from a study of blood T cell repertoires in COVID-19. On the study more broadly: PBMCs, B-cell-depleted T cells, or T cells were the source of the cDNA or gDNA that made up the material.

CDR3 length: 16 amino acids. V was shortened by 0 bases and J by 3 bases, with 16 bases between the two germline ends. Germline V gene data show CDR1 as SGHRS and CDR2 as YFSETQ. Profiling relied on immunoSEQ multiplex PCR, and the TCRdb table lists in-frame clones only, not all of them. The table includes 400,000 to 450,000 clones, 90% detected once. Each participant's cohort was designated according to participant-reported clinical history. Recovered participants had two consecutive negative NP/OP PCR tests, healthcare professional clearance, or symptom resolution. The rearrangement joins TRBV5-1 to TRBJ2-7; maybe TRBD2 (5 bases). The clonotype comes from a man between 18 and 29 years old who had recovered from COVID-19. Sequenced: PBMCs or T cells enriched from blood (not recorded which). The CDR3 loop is CASSLAEAKGSYEQYF. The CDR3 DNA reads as TGCGCCAGCAGCTTGGCCGAGGCCAAAGGGAGCTACGAGCAGTACTTC.